These T cell receptor beta chains were read from a single sample in a study of T cell responses to AZD1222 COVID-19 vaccine. Only in-frame clones appear in the TCRdb table, and some are missing; sequencing was by immunoSEQ multiplex PCR. This table holds approximately 92,000 clones, around 90% found once. The input for sequencing was peripheral blood, taken on day 0 of AZD1222 vaccination. These receptors all come from an adult in good health. Each CDR3 is given with its conserved first and last residue. Fields, in order: J gene, V gene, CDR3 protein.

>TRBJ2-7|TRBV6-5
CASTVQGASYEQYF
>TRBJ1-2|TRBV7-8
CASSLHRDGYTF
>TRBJ2-7|TRBV6-5
CASSYSIAGGYEQYF
>TRBJ1-1|TRBV7-2
CASSLGPDTEAFF
>TRBJ1-2|TRBV27
CASSRRGGVNYGYTF
>TRBJ1-1|TRBV7-6
CASSLRSGGFAEAFF
>TRBJ1-1|TRBV6-6
CASSAPSTTEAFF
>TRBJ2-7|TRBV3-1/TRBV3-2
CASSPQGTVSYEQYF
>TRBJ1-3|TRBV7-9
CASSPAGGIGNTIYF
>TRBJ1-5|TRBV24-1
CATSDPGRNQPQHF
>TRBJ2-2|TRBV11-3
CASSLEGTTGELFF
>TRBJ2-7|TRBV5-5
CASSLERGGGYEQYF
>TRBJ2-7|TRBV3-1/TRBV3-2
CASSQGVRGYEQYF
>TRBJ2-7|TRBV6-1
CASSEMGEQYF
>TRBJ1-1|TRBV7-8
CASSPRAEAFF
>TRBJ2-7|TRBV28
CASSLWQGNSYEQYF
>TRBJ2-7|TRBV19
CASSGTHDLGEQYF
>TRBJ1-4|TRBV30
CAWSVLLGGKLFF
>TRBJ1-4|TRBV5-4
CASSLVGSTNEKLFF
>TRBJ2-5|TRBV5-1
CASSAAGGNPSGETQYF
>TRBJ1-6|TRBV27
CASSLYGNSPLHF
>TRBJ2-4|TRBV27
CASSPMGTVAKNIQYF